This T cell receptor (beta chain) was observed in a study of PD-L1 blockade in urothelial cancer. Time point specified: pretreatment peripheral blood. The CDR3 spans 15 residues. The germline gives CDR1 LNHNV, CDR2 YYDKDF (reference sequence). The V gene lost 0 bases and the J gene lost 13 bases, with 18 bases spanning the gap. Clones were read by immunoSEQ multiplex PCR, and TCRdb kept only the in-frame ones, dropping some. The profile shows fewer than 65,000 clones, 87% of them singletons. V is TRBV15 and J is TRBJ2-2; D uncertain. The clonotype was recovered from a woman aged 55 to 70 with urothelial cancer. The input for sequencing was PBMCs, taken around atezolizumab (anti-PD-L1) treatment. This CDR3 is CATSRDLTVSVGLFF. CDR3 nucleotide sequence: TGTGCCACCAGCAGAGACTTAACAGTCTCAGTAGGGCTGTTTTTT.